The source of this TCR beta chain is a study of blood T cell repertoires in COVID-19. Across the whole study: T cells, B-cell-depleted T cells, or PBMCs supplied cDNA or gDNA.

Germline V CDR1 and CDR2: MDHEN, SYDVKM. V was pared by 3 bases and J by 4 bases, with 5 bases of the junction left unmatched. This CDR3 spans 15 amino acids. How the authors handled the data: The assay estimated nucleated cells by amplifying reference gene primers. Libraries were prepared by immunoSEQ multiplex PCR; TCRdb keeps only in-frame clonotypes and omits some of them. Clone size and V and J calls were adopted from that table, with D and trimming inferred from the DNA. The sample has roughly 190,000 clones; about three quarters are singletons. The V call is TRBV28, the J call TRBJ2-3; TRBD2 matches at 9 bases. This TCR was recovered from a woman aged 45-65 years with active or convalescent COVID-19. The source material was peripheral blood. The CDR3: CASSFSGRGSDTQYF. The CDR3 DNA is TGTGCCAGCAGTTTTAGCGGGAGAGGGTCAGATACGCAGTATTTT.